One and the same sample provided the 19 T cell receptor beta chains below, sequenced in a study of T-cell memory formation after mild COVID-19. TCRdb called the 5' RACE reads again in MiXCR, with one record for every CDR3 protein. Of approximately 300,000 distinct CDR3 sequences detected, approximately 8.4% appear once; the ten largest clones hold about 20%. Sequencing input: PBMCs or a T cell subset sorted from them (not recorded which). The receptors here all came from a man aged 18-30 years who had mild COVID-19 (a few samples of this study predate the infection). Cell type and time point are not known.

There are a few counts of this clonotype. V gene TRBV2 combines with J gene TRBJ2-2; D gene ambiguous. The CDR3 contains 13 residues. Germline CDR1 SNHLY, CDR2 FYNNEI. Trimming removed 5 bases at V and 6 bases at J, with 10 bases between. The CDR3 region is CASSPKMPGELFF. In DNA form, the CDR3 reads TGTGCCAGCAGTCCAAAAATGCCCGGGGAGCTGTTTTTT.

The CDR3 DNA reads TGTGCCAGCAGCGTAGGGCGGCAGCCCGGGGCTGGGGCCAACGTCCTGACTTTC. Residues: CASSVGRQPGAGANVLTF. V is TRBV9 and J is TRBJ2-6; weak D call: TRBD2 (5 bases). V lost 0 bases to trimming and J lost 2 bases, with 15 bases between them. The CDR3 is 18 residues long. The V gene's germline CDR1 is SGDLS and CDR2 YYNGEE.

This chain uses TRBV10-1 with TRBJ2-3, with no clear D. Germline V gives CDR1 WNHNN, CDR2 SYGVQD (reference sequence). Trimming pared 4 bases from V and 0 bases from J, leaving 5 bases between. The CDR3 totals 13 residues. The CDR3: CASSGASTDTQYF. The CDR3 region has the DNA TGCGCCAGCAGTGGGGCTAGCACAGATACGCAGTATTTT.

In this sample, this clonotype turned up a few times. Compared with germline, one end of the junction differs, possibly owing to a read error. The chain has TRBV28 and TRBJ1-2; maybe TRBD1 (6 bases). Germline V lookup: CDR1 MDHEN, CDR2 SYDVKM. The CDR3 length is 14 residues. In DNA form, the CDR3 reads TGTGCCAGCAGACCTGACAGGCTTAACGATGGCTACACCTTC. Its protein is CASRPDRLNDGYTF.

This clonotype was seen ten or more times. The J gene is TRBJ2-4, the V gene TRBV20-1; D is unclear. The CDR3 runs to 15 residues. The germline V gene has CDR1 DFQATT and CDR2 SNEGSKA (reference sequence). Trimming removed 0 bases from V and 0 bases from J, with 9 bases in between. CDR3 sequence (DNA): TGCAGTGCTAGAGACCCGAGGATAGCCAAAAACATTCAGTACTTC. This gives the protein CSARDPRIAKNIQYF.

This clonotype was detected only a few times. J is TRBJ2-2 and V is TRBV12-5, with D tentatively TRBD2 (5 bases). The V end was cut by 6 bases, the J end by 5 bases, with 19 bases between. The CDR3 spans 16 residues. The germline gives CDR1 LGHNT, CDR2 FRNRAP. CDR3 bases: TGTGCTAGTGGCCCACCTTTGGGGAGTAGGACCGGGGAGCTGTTTTTT. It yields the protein CASGPPLGSRTGELFF.

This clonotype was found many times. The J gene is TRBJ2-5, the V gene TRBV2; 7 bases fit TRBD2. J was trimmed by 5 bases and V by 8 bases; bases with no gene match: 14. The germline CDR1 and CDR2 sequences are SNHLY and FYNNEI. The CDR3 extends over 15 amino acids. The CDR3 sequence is CASRKGAAGGETQYF. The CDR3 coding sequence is TGTGCCAGCCGTAAAGGGGCGGCCGGGGGGGAGACCCAGTACTTC.

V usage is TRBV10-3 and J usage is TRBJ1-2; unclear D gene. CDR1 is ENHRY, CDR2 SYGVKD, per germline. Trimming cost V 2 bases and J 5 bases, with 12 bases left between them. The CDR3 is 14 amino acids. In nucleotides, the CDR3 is TGTGCCATCAGTGAGGCAGCAGCAGAATATGGCTACACCTTC. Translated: CAISEAAAEYGYTF.

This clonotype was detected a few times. The CDR3 sequence is CASSQSGPEDSLYGYTF. CDR3 bases: TGCGCCAGCAGTCAATCGGGGCCGGAGGACAGCCTCTATGGCTACACCTTC. The V and J genes are TRBV23-1 and TRBJ1-2; D is perhaps TRBD1 (6 bases). TRBV23-1 is classed as an ORF, of uncertain function. The CDR3 is made up of 17 amino acids. V lost 0 bases to trimming and J lost 4 bases, with 18 bases between them.

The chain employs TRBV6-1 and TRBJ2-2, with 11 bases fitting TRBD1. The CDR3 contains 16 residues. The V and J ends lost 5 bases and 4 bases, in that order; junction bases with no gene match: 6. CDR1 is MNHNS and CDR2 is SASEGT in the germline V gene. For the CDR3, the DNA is TGTGCCAGCAGTCCAAGGGGACAGGGGGGCACCGGGGAGCTGTTTTTT. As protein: CASSPRGQGGTGELFF.

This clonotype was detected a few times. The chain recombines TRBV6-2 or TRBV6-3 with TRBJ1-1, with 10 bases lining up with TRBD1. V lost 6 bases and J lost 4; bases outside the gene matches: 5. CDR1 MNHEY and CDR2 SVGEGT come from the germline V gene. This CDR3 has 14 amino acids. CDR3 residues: CASRIDRGLTEAFF. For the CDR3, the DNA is TGTGCCAGCAGAATAGACAGGGGGCTCACTGAAGCTTTCTTT.

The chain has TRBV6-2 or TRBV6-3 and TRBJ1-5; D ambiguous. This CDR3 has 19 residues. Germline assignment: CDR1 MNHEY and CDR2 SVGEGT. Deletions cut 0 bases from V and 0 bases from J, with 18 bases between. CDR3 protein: CASSYSISEARYSNQPQHF. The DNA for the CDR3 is TGTGCCAGCAGTTACTCGATCTCGGAGGCGAGGTATAGCAATCAGCCCCAGCATTTT.

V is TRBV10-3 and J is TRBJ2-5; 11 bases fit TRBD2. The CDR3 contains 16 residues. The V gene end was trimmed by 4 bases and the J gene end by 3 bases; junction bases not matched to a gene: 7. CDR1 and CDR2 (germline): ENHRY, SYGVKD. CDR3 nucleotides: TGTGCCATCAGTGCCGCTTCGACTAGCGGGGAAGAGACCCAGTACTTC. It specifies CAISAASTSGEETQYF.

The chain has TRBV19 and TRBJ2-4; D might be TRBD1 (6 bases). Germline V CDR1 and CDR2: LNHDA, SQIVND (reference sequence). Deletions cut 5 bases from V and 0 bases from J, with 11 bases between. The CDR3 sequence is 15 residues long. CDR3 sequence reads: CASSETGLAKNIQYF. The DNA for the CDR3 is TGTGCCAGTAGTGAGACAGGACTAGCCAAAAACATTCAGTACTTC.

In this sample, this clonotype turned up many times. The CDR3 bases are TGTGCCAGCAGTTTCCGGCAGGGTAGCGAAAAACTGTTTTTT. The encoded protein is CASSFRQGSEKLFF. V is TRBV12-3 or TRBV12-4 and J is TRBJ1-4, with D perhaps TRBD1 (5 bases). The V end lost 3 bases, the J end lost 8 bases, and 13 bases lay between the germline ends. The CDR3 totals 14 residues.

The CDR3 coding sequence is TGTGCCAGCAGTTTTGAGCGTAGCACAGATACGCAGTATTTT. It yields the protein CASSFERSTDTQYF. This chain links TRBV12-3 or TRBV12-4 with TRBJ2-3; D not certain. Trimming cost V 3 bases and J 0 bases, with 7 bases left between them. CDR3 length: 14 amino acids.

CDR3 in amino acids: CSARGASGGLGTDTQYF. The CDR3 DNA reads as TGCAGTGCTAGAGGCGCTAGCGGGGGCCTGGGGACAGATACGCAGTATTTT. This chain joins TRBV20-1 and TRBJ2-3, with 10 bases matching TRBD2. CDR1 and CDR2 from the germline V gene are DFQATT and SNEGSKA (reference sequence). V lost 1 base and J lost 3; bases outside the gene matches: 10. The CDR3 is made up of 17 amino acids.

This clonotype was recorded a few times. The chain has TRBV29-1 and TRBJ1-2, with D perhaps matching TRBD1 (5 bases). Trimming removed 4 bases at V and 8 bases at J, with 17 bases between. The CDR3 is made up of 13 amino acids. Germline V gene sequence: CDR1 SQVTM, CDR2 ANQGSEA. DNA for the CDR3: TGCAGCGTTGGCGGGCGGCAGGGACGCGGCTACACCTTC. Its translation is CSVGGRQGRGYTF.

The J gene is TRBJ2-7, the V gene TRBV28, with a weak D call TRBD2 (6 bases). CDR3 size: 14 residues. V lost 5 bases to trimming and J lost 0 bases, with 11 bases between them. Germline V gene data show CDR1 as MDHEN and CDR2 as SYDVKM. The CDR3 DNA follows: TGTGCCAGCAGTCCGGAGACTAGCTCCTACGAGCAGTACGTC. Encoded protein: CASSPETSSYEQYV.